The 3 T cell receptor beta chains below all came from one sample that was sequenced in a study of cytomegalovirus exposure and HLA in healthy donors. PCR was performed using 60 Vbeta and 13 Jbeta primers. The assay was immunoSEQ multiplex PCR, and TCRdb's table has in-frame clones only and misses some. In total, the table holds under 90,000 clones. Sequenced sample: PBMCs. The receptor set was obtained from a man aged 50-59 years in good health and CMV-seropositive.

The genes are TRBV28 and TRBJ1-1, with D uncertain. Germline V gives CDR1 MDHEN, CDR2 SYDVKM. Trimming cost V 10 bases and J 1 base, with 13 bases left between them. The CDR3 consists of 13 residues. The CDR3 sequence: CAIWAFANTEAFF. CDR3 DNA sequence: TGTGCCATATGGGCCTTTGCGAACACTGAAGCTTTCTTT.

The genes are TRBV29-1 and TRBJ2-7; 11 bases align to TRBD2. From germline, CDR1 is SQVTM and CDR2 ANQGSEA. V lost 7 bases, J lost 5 bases, and 16 bases stayed unmatched. CDR3 length equals 16 residues. The CDR3 reads CSAQKSLAGVIHEQYV. The CDR3 DNA is TGCAGCGCCCAGAAATCACTAGCGGGAGTTATCCACGAGCAGTACGTC.

The chain uses TRBV7-2 and TRBJ2-5; 9 nucleotides line up with TRBD1. Per the germline V gene, CDR1 is SGHTA and CDR2 is FQGNSA. The length of the CDR3 is 14 residues. J gave up 2 bases and V 4 bases, and 2 bases lay outside the gene matches. The CDR3 here is CASSSDRGQETQYF. The CDR3 DNA follows: TGTGCCAGCAGCTCCGACAGGGGGCAAGAGACCCAGTACTTC.